This TCR beta chain was captured in a study of control samples from healthy donors and cancer patients. The CDR3 has 20 residues. Repertoires were generated with immunoSEQ multiplex PCR, while TCRdb's copy carries only in-frame clones and drops some. This table has 160,000 or so clones, over 85% appearing once. The material sequenced was blood. This clonotype was sampled from a woman between 40 and 55 years old in good health. This chain links TRBV12-1 with TRBJ1-5. TRBV12-1 is deemed a pseudogene. The CDR3 DNA reads as TGTGCCAGCAGCTTTGACTGTTTGGGCAAGTGGGTGGAGGGCAATCAGCCCCAGCATTTT. It codes for CASSFDCLGKWVEGNQPQHF.